Below are 32 T cell receptor beta chains sequenced from a single sample in a study of blood T cell repertoires in COVID-19. The data were produced by immunoSEQ multiplex PCR, yet TCRdb's version contains in-frame clones alone and is incomplete. The sample yields 150,000 to 200,000 clones, roughly 86% seen once. The source material was peripheral blood. The receptors shown here come from a man between 70 and 80 years old with acute or convalescent COVID-19.

In this sample, this clone turned up a few times. V usage is TRBV5-1 and J usage is TRBJ2-7; weak D call: TRBD2 (5 bases). The ends were cut back, 2 bases at V and 3 bases at J, with 15 bases in the middle. The CDR3 is made up of 15 amino acids. Germline V gives CDR1 SGHRS, CDR2 YFSETQ. The CDR3 nucleotides are TGCGCCAGCAGCTTTGCGGGTGAGCTCCTCTACGAGCAGTACTTC. Its translation: CASSFAGELLYEQYF.

The chain has TRBV2 and TRBJ1-2; D unclear. Between the trimmed V and J ends, which lost 0 bases and 7 bases, there was a span of 12 bases. The CDR3 runs 14 residues. Germline CDR1 and CDR2: SNHLY and FYNNEI. The CDR3 protein is CASSEARAGRGYTF. The CDR3 DNA follows: TGTGCCAGCAGTGAAGCGCGGGCAGGACGTGGCTACACCTTC.

The gene calls are TRBV5-5 and TRBJ1-2, with D uncertain. This CDR3 has 17 amino acids. The germline V and J ends were trimmed by 4 bases and 2 bases, with 21 bases remaining between them. CDR1 and CDR2 (germline): SGHKS, YYEKEE (reference sequence). Here the CDR3 reads CASSLGRSQTYNYGYTF. CDR3 DNA: TGTGCCAGCAGCCTGGGTCGATCACAGACCTACAACTATGGCTACACCTTC.

J is TRBJ1-5 and V is TRBV10-1; no clear D gene. V was pared by 3 bases and J by 5 bases, with 8 bases between. The germline CDR1 and CDR2 sequences are WNHNN and SYGVQD (reference sequence). The CDR3 contains 13 residues. CDR3 bases: TGCGCCAGCAGTGAAACAGCTGATCAGCCCCAGCATTTT. Amino acids: CASSETADQPQHF.

The V and J genes are TRBV7-9 and TRBJ2-1; 8 positions agree with TRBD1. The CDR3 spans 14 residues. In germline, CDR1 is SEHNR, CDR2 FQNEAQ (reference sequence). Trimming cost V 6 bases and J 5 bases; bases outside gene matches: 6. This CDR3 is CASRSGTGNNEQFF. CDR3 in DNA: TGTGCCAGCAGATCCGGGACAGGAAACAATGAGCAGTTCTTC.

The chain joins TRBV6-5 to TRBJ2-7; tentatively, D is TRBD1 (6 bases). Germline V lookup: CDR1 MNHEY, CDR2 SVGAGI. The CDR3 loop spans 14 amino acids. The V gene lost 6 bases and the J gene lost 5 bases, with 17 bases spanning the gap. Written as DNA, the CDR3 is TGTGCCAGCAGATGGCTACAGGGACGAAACGAGCAGTACTTC. Encoded protein: CASRWLQGRNEQYF.

Written as DNA, the CDR3 is TGTGCCAGCAGAAGGGACAGGGGGAGTGAAAAACTGTTTTTT. It specifies CASRRDRGSEKLFF. V usage is TRBV6-5 and J usage is TRBJ1-4; 11 nucleotides line up with TRBD1. This CDR3 has 14 amino acids. The V gene end was trimmed by 6 bases and the J gene end by 7 bases; junction bases not matched to a gene: 4. Germline CDR1 is MNHEY and CDR2 is SVGAGI.

The J gene is TRBJ1-4, the V gene TRBV10-3; 7 bases line up with TRBD1. The CDR3 runs to 19 residues. Germline values: CDR1 ENHRY, CDR2 SYGVKD. The V segment lost 2 bases and the J segment 2 bases; nucleotides outside the gene matches: 14. CDR3 coding DNA: TGTGCCATCAGTGAGATTCGGGGCAGGGGGGATGCGACTAATGAAAAACTGTTTTTT. Protein: CAISEIRGRGDATNEKLFF.

V usage is TRBV4-3 and J usage is TRBJ2-2, with 7 positions matching TRBD2. Germline-derived CDR1 and CDR2 are LGHNA and YSLEER. Unmatched junction bases numbered 1, after V lost 2 bases and J lost 7 bases. This CDR3 comprises 13 residues. The CDR3 region is CASSQWGGGELFF. The CDR3 bases are TGCGCCAGCAGCCAATGGGGGGGCGGGGAGCTGTTTTTT.

The chain has TRBV27 and TRBJ2-7, with 10 bases fitting TRBD2. This CDR3 has 14 amino acids. CDR1 and CDR2 from the germline V gene are MNHEY and SMNVEV (reference sequence). J was trimmed by 8 bases and V by 6 bases; bases with no gene match: 10. CDR3 DNA: TGTGCCAGCAGGACACTAGCGGGGCCCCCAAAGCAGTACTTC. It specifies CASRTLAGPPKQYF.

V usage is TRBV6-4 and J usage is TRBJ1-1, with D tentatively TRBD1 (6 bases). The ends were cut back, 4 bases at V and 5 bases at J, with 11 bases in the middle. The CDR3 spans 13 residues. The V gene's germline CDR1 is MRHNA and CDR2 SNTAGT. For the CDR3, the DNA is TGTGCCAGCAGTGCCGAAAGGGGGACTGAAGCTTTCTTT. This gives the protein CASSAERGTEAFF.

This clone has just one count. The genes are TRBV19 and TRBJ1-1; D remains ambiguous. Looked up from germline, CDR1 is LNHDA and CDR2 is SQIVND (reference sequence). The CDR3 has 15 residues. V was cut by 1 base and J by 2 bases, with 11 bases left in between. The CDR3 here is CASSIGRGRNTEAFF. CDR3 DNA sequence: TGTGCCAGTAGTATAGGACGGGGAAGAAACACTGAAGCTTTCTTT.

The chain joins TRBV5-4 to TRBJ1-4; 7 bases map to TRBD1. Germline assignment: CDR1 SGHNT and CDR2 YYREEE (reference sequence). Trimming cost V 4 bases and J 1 base; bases outside gene matches: 1. CDR3 length: 14 amino acids. DNA of the CDR3: TGTGCCAGCAGCCGGGACAGAACTAATGAAAAACTGTTTTTT. Residues: CASSRDRTNEKLFF. The full variable domain, with the rest looked up from reference TRBV5-4 and TRBJ1-4, is ETGVTQSPTHLIKTRGQQVTLRCSSQSGHNTVSWYQQALGQGPQFIFQYYREEENGRGNFPPRFSGLQFPNYSSELNVNALELDDSALYLCASSRDRTNEKLFFGSGTQLSVL.

The chain recombines TRBV3-1 (or the pseudogene TRBV3-2) with TRBJ2-1; tentative D call: TRBD2 (5 bases). The CDR3 length is 15 residues. V was clipped by 5 bases and J by 5 bases, with 16 bases between them. Germline CDR1 is LGHDT and CDR2 is YNNKEL (reference sequence). The CDR3: CASSALAGLNNEQFF. The CDR3 DNA sequence: TGTGCCAGCAGCGCATTGGCGGGCCTAAACAATGAGCAGTTCTTC.

The chain employs TRBV4-3 and TRBJ2-7; 9 bases are shared with TRBD2. The germline CDR1 and CDR2 sequences are LGHNA and YSLEER. Losses at the gene ends were 0 bases for V and 2 bases for J; bases not matched to a gene: 5. The CDR3 covers 16 residues. DNA for the CDR3: TGCGCCAGCAGCCAAGATCTTGCGGGGGGGACCTACGAGCAGTACTTC. Translating gives CASSQDLAGGTYEQYF.

V usage is TRBV13 and J usage is TRBJ2-5; 7 nucleotides match TRBD1. CDR1 is PRHDT, CDR2 FYEKMQ, per germline (reference sequence). The CDR3 contains 14 residues. Trimming took 4 bases from V and 4 from J; bases not matched to a gene: 6. The CDR3 loop reads CASSSLAGGETQYF. CDR3 nucleotide sequence: TGTGCCAGCAGCTCCTTGGCAGGGGGAGAGACCCAGTACTTC.

The chain recombines TRBV5-1 with TRBJ2-7, with 10 bases lining up with TRBD1. V lost 4 bases to trimming and J lost 5 bases; unmatched junction nucleotides: 3. There are 13 residues in the CDR3. CDR1 and CDR2 (germline): SGHRS, YFSETQ. CDR3 DNA sequence: TGCGCCAGCAGCGGGACAGGGGACAACGAGCAGTACTTC. Translating it yields CASSGTGDNEQYF.

The rearrangement uses TRBV18 and TRBJ2-1; D possibly corresponds to TRBD2 (6 bases). V shed 3 bases and J shed 4 bases, with 7 bases lying between them. The CDR3 covers 13 residues. The germline V gene encodes CDR1 KGHSH and CDR2 LQKENI. CDR3 in amino acids: CASSPGLYNEQFF. The CDR3 DNA follows: TGTGCCAGCTCACCTGGACTATACAATGAGCAGTTCTTC.

This rearrangement joins TRBV28 to TRBJ2-1, with TRBD1 matching 10 bases. Unmatched junction bases numbered 17, after V lost 6 bases and J lost 0 bases. This CDR3 has 20 amino acids. Germline loops: CDR1 MDHEN, CDR2 SYDVKM. The CDR3 loop is CASRGQIWTGGPGSYNEQFF. DNA for the CDR3: TGTGCCAGCAGGGGGCAAATATGGACAGGGGGGCCCGGCTCCTACAATGAGCAGTTCTTC.

The V and J genes are TRBV19 and TRBJ1-4; 7 bases are shared with TRBD1. Germline assignment: CDR1 LNHDA and CDR2 SQIVND (reference sequence). This CDR3 spans 16 amino acids. V was pared by 5 bases and J by 6 bases, with 12 bases of the junction left unmatched. The CDR3 loop reads CASSPRQGVAYEKLFF. For the CDR3, the DNA is TGTGCCAGTAGTCCCCGACAGGGTGTCGCGTATGAAAAACTGTTTTTT.

The V and J genes are TRBV10-3 and TRBJ1-2, with 7 bases aligning to TRBD1. V dropped 6 bases and J dropped 4; count of bases not matched to a gene: 11. Germline CDR1 ENHRY, CDR2 SYGVKD. The CDR3 spans 15 residues. The CDR3: CAISEGETGFYGYTF. CDR3 DNA: TGTGCCATCAGCGAGGGGGAGACAGGGTTCTATGGCTACACCTTC.

The table lists this clone with a few counts. V is TRBV7-8 and J is TRBJ2-2; tentatively, D is TRBD2 (6 bases). Germline V gene data show CDR1 as SGHVS and CDR2 as FQNEAQ. The CDR3 loop spans 14 amino acids. Trimming pared 4 bases from V and 0 bases from J, leaving 6 bases between. CDR3 residues: CASSWGANTGELFF. The DNA of the CDR3 is TGTGCCAGCAGCTGGGGGGCGAACACCGGGGAGCTGTTTTTT. Full variable domain (remainder filled in from reference TRBV7-8 and TRBJ2-2): GAGVSQSPRYKVAKRGQDVALRCDPISGHVSLFWYQQALGQGPEFLTYFQNEAQLDKSGLPSDRFFAERPEGSVSTLKIQRTQQEDSAVYLCASSWGANTGELFFGEGSRLTVL.

Here the CDR3 reads CASSALGEYNSPLHF. The CDR3, as DNA: TGTGCCAGCAGCGCCTTAGGAGAATACAATTCACCCCTCCACTTT. The genes are TRBV5-6 and TRBJ1-6, with unresolved D. The CDR3 spans 15 residues. V dropped 4 bases and J dropped 7 bases, with 15 bases sitting between them. Germline V gene sequence: CDR1 SGHDT, CDR2 YYEEEE.

This chain uses TRBV7-9 with TRBJ1-1, with D unclear. The CDR3 is made up of 13 amino acids. Germline CDR1 SEHNR, CDR2 FQNEAQ (reference sequence). The ends were cut back, 6 bases at V and 1 base at J, with 9 bases in the middle. In DNA, the CDR3 is TGTGCCAGCAGTTATACTCAGAACACTGAAGCTTTCTTT. The encoded protein is CASSYTQNTEAFF.

The chain is built from TRBV10-1 and TRBJ2-5, with D maybe TRBD2 (5 bases). CDR1 and CDR2 (germline): WNHNN, SYGVQD (reference sequence). The V gene lost 5 bases and the J gene lost 2 bases, with 9 bases spanning the gap. This CDR3 has 13 amino acids. Here the CDR3 reads CASSKPGQETQYF. The CDR3 bases are TGCGCCAGCAGTAAGCCGGGGCAAGAGACCCAGTACTTC.

The chain's CDR3 is CASREQGSPLHF. The DNA of the CDR3 is TGTGCCAGCAGGGAACAGGGTTCACCCCTCCACTTT. This sequence joins TRBV27 and TRBJ1-6; perhaps TRBD1 as D (6 bases). The V end lost 6 bases, the J end lost 9 bases, and 9 bases lay between the germline ends. Germline V gene sequence: CDR1 MNHEY, CDR2 SMNVEV (reference sequence). The CDR3 runs 12 residues.

This clone came up a few times. This sequence joins TRBV9 and TRBJ2-1; 12 positions match TRBD2. Germline CDR1 is SGDLS and CDR2 is YYNGEE. The trim removed 3 bases at V and 4 bases at J, leaving 5 bases unmatched. This CDR3 is 16 amino acids long. Written as DNA, the CDR3 is TGTGCCAGCAGCGCCCGTCTAGCGGGAGGGTACAATGAGCAGTTCTTC. It codes for CASSARLAGGYNEQFF.

The rearrangement uses TRBV10-3 and TRBJ1-1; D possibly corresponds to TRBD1 (5 bases). The germline V and J ends were trimmed by 4 bases and 3 bases, with 12 bases remaining between them. Germline lookup yields CDR1 ENHRY and CDR2 SYGVKD. The CDR3 spans 14 residues. CDR3 sequence reads: CAISVNKGDTEAFF. As DNA, the CDR3 is TGTGCCATCAGTGTTAATAAAGGGGACACTGAAGCTTTCTTT.

J is TRBJ1-5 and V is TRBV28, with 8 nucleotides matching TRBD1. CDR1 is MDHEN and CDR2 is SYDVKM in the germline V gene. The CDR3 sequence is 17 residues long. The V and J ends lost 2 bases and 4 bases, in that order; junction bases with no gene match: 10. The CDR3 coding sequence is TGTGCCAGCAGTTTAGGACGTGGCAGGGGGCTTAATCAGCCCCAGCATTTT. Translating gives CASSLGRGRGLNQPQHF.

This clone appeared a single time. V is TRBV5-1 and J is TRBJ2-1; perhaps TRBD1 as D (5 bases). Germline loops: CDR1 SGHRS, CDR2 YFSETQ. The CDR3 spans 13 residues. The ends were cut back, 3 bases at V and 5 bases at J, with 9 bases in the middle. Written as DNA, the CDR3 is TGCGCCAGCAGCTATGGACACAACAATGAGCAGTTCTTC. Amino acids: CASSYGHNNEQFF.

This chain links TRBV7-8 with TRBJ2-1, with TRBD2 as a possible D gene (5 bases). Trimming took off 6 bases at V and 2 bases at J, with 14 bases between the two ends. The CDR3 has 15 amino acids. Looked up from germline, CDR1 is SGHVS and CDR2 is FQNEAQ. CDR3 region: CASRTGINAYNEQFF. The CDR3 nucleotides read TGTGCCAGCAGAACGGGAATTAACGCCTACAATGAGCAGTTCTTC.

Comment on this clone: This specimen includes other DNA sequences encoding the same CDR3. The rearrangement joins TRBV5-1 to TRBJ1-5; D gene unclear. The germline V gene encodes CDR1 SGHRS and CDR2 YFSETQ. Trimming pared 4 bases from V and 7 bases from J, leaving 12 bases between. The CDR3 runs to 13 residues. CDR3 protein: CASSLEGSQPQHF. The CDR3 region has the DNA TGCGCCAGCAGCCTAGAAGGGAGCCAGCCCCAGCATTTT.